This T cell receptor beta chain was sequenced for a study of blood T cell repertoires in COVID-19. In the original analysis: Amplification with reference gene primers provided the estimates of nucleated cell counts. The repertoire was sequenced with immunoSEQ multiplex PCR; TCRdb's copy has only in-frame clones and lacks some. V, J and clone size are those of that table, while D and trimming were read from the DNA. The table records approximately 280,000 clones, approximately 83% of them present only once. Trimming pared 5 bases from V and 0 bases from J, leaving 2 bases between. The CDR3 spans 13 residues. In germline, CDR1 is SNHLY, CDR2 FYNNEI.

Sequencing input: peripheral blood. The rearrangement joins TRBV2 to TRBJ2-6; no firm D call. This sequence originates from a woman between 65 and 79 years old with acute or convalescent COVID-19. CDR3 sequence: CASSYSGANVLTF. CDR3 DNA sequence: TGTGCCAGCAGTTACTCTGGGGCCAACGTCCTGACTTTC.